Listed below are T cell receptor beta chains from one sample, sequenced in a study of T cell responses to AZD1222 COVID-19 vaccine. Using immunoSEQ multiplex PCR, the repertoire was profiled, and TCRdb retains in-frame clones only, with some absent. The sample lists about 130,000 clones, roughly 90% occurring once. This material consisted of peripheral blood, taken on day 0 of AZD1222 vaccination. All receptors come from an adult in good health. Each CDR3 is given with its conserved first and last residue. Expanded clones get a size class; other rows say once, few or many, or leave the size out.

v_gene: TRBV24-1; abundance: .; j_gene: TRBJ2-1; CDR3aa: CATTSGYNEQFF
v_gene: TRBV12-3/TRBV12-4; abundance: .; j_gene: TRBJ1-5; CDR3aa: CASSLSRAQPQHF
v_gene: TRBV27; abundance: .; j_gene: TRBJ2-4; CDR3aa: CASSPGLPEGEAKNIQYF
v_gene: TRBV6-1; abundance: .; j_gene: TRBJ1-2; CDR3aa: CASSEWGAYGYTF
v_gene: TRBV29-1; abundance: .; j_gene: TRBJ1-5; CDR3aa: CSVELGSGSNQPQHF
v_gene: TRBV20-1; abundance: .; j_gene: TRBJ2-3; CDR3aa: CSASSRLAGGGFRTDTQYF
v_gene: TRBV18; abundance: .; j_gene: TRBJ2-3; CDR3aa: CASSLGSKDTQYF
v_gene: TRBV6-5; abundance: .; j_gene: TRBJ1-1; CDR3aa: CASTYSLGTEAFF
v_gene: TRBV29-1; abundance: once; j_gene: TRBJ2-2; CDR3aa: CSVRYTQGVGELFF
v_gene: TRBV28; abundance: .; j_gene: TRBJ1-2; CDR3aa: CASSLANYGYTF
v_gene: TRBV7-9; abundance: few; j_gene: TRBJ1-5; CDR3aa: CASSPALGGTSNQPQHF
v_gene: TRBV27; abundance: .; j_gene: TRBJ1-1; CDR3aa: CASSRMNTEAFF
v_gene: TRBV5-1; abundance: .; j_gene: TRBJ2-7; CDR3aa: CASSLRVNEQYF
v_gene: TRBV27; abundance: .; j_gene: TRBJ1-4; CDR3aa: CASARLHRTNEKLFF
v_gene: TRBV2; abundance: .; j_gene: TRBJ2-2; CDR3aa: CASSAGSRTGELFF
v_gene: TRBV13; abundance: .; j_gene: TRBJ2-4; CDR3aa: CATGRRQGNNIQYF
v_gene: TRBV9; abundance: .; j_gene: TRBJ1-1; CDR3aa: CASSLSTMNTEAFF
v_gene: TRBV7-8; abundance: .; j_gene: TRBJ1-5; CDR3aa: CASGVGGRSGQPQHF
v_gene: TRBV29-1; abundance: .; j_gene: TRBJ1-2; CDR3aa: CSVVGVYGYTF
v_gene: TRBV2; abundance: .; j_gene: TRBJ1-4; CDR3aa: CASSEGRDRGEKLFF
v_gene: TRBV30; abundance: .; j_gene: TRBJ1-2; CDR3aa: CAWSAGGDYGYTF
v_gene: TRBV9; abundance: .; j_gene: TRBJ1-6; CDR3aa: CASSVSSAIPSPLHF
v_gene: TRBV19; abundance: .; j_gene: TRBJ1-1; CDR3aa: CATYAQGRIGTEAFF
v_gene: TRBV9; abundance: once; j_gene: TRBJ2-1; CDR3aa: CASSASGPLNEQFF
v_gene: TRBV5-1; abundance: .; j_gene: TRBJ1-5; CDR3aa: CASSPEGIQPQHF
v_gene: TRBV24-1; abundance: .; j_gene: TRBJ2-1; CDR3aa: CATSDLRGVPGEQFF
v_gene: TRBV5-6; abundance: .; j_gene: TRBJ1-6; CDR3aa: CASSRDRGNSPLHF
v_gene: TRBV29-1; abundance: .; j_gene: TRBJ2-1; CDR3aa: CSTRRQNEQFF
v_gene: TRBV28; abundance: .; j_gene: TRBJ1-3; CDR3aa: CASSLVQPNSGNTIYF
v_gene: TRBV10-2; abundance: once; j_gene: TRBJ2-7; CDR3aa: CASSVVGIDEQYF
v_gene: TRBV18; abundance: .; j_gene: TRBJ2-3; CDR3aa: CASSPSGGPTDTQYF
v_gene: TRBV27; abundance: .; j_gene: TRBJ2-2; CDR3aa: CASSFSGTPLTGELFF
v_gene: TRBV27; abundance: .; j_gene: TRBJ1-5; CDR3aa: CASRTTGGSFQPQHF
v_gene: TRBV27; abundance: .; j_gene: TRBJ2-2; CDR3aa: CASSQQGALVMTGELFF
v_gene: TRBV5-6; abundance: .; j_gene: TRBJ2-3; CDR3aa: CASSLAVTEDTQYF
v_gene: TRBV3-1/TRBV3-2; abundance: .; j_gene: TRBJ2-1; CDR3aa: CASSRTGGYDNEQFF
v_gene: TRBV3-1/TRBV3-2; abundance: .; j_gene: TRBJ2-5; CDR3aa: CASKTGETQYF
v_gene: TRBV29-1; abundance: .; j_gene: TRBJ1-5; CDR3aa: CSVGQGGSGNQPQHF
v_gene: TRBV19; abundance: .; j_gene: TRBJ2-2; CDR3aa: CASSDWTGDGTGELFF
v_gene: TRBV14; abundance: .; j_gene: TRBJ2-3; CDR3aa: CASSQGAGAYTDTQYF
v_gene: TRBV19; abundance: .; j_gene: TRBJ1-1; CDR3aa: CASSIKLGTVATEAFF
v_gene: TRBV27; abundance: few; j_gene: TRBJ1-1; CDR3aa: CASSVVGDTEAFF
v_gene: TRBV11-2; abundance: .; j_gene: TRBJ1-1; CDR3aa: CASSSRLGQNTEAFF
v_gene: TRBV4-1; abundance: once; j_gene: TRBJ1-1; CDR3aa: CASTLEGFGDTEAFF
v_gene: TRBV6-6; abundance: .; j_gene: TRBJ2-2; CDR3aa: CASYGWTNTGELFF
v_gene: TRBV3-1/TRBV3-2; abundance: .; j_gene: TRBJ1-2; CDR3aa: CASSQARDRFFYGYTF
v_gene: TRBV6-5; abundance: .; j_gene: TRBJ2-7; CDR3aa: CATWGGVRYEQYF
v_gene: TRBV2; abundance: .; j_gene: TRBJ1-2; CDR3aa: CASRGQGVYGYTF
v_gene: TRBV4-3; abundance: .; j_gene: TRBJ2-5; CDR3aa: CASSQEAFWWETQYF
v_gene: TRBV29-1; abundance: .; j_gene: TRBJ2-2; CDR3aa: CSVLTSGSLSAGELFF
v_gene: TRBV9; abundance: .; j_gene: TRBJ1-6; CDR3aa: CASSKTGDNSPLHF
v_gene: TRBV24-1; abundance: .; j_gene: TRBJ1-3; CDR3aa: CATSDPADSGNTIYF
v_gene: TRBV5-4; abundance: once; j_gene: TRBJ2-3; CDR3aa: CASSLVTGGSTQYF
v_gene: TRBV30; abundance: .; j_gene: TRBJ2-7; CDR3aa: CAWTFRGLRGQYF
v_gene: TRBV6-5; abundance: .; j_gene: TRBJ2-7; CDR3aa: CASSYRLAGGSSEQYF